This T cell receptor (beta chain) derives from a study of T cells in localized non-small cell lung cancer. The study's findings and limits: The tumor had only one region sequenced, so heterogeneity remains possible. A median of around 60 of the top 100 tumor clones appeared in adjacent lung, which was paired and uninvolved.

Method: immunoSEQ multiplex PCR; TCRdb's copy keeps in-frame clones and lacks some. The repertoire holds about 11,000 clones, with 82% as singletons. About this clone: Its specificity is not known.

This CDR3 has 15 residues. In germline, CDR1 is MDHEN, CDR2 SYDVKM. The V gene lost 5 bases and the J gene lost 4 bases, with 17 bases spanning the gap. The source material was peripheral blood mononuclear cells, sampled before any cancer treatment. This chain connects TRBV28 to TRBJ1-2; D gene unclear. This TCR was sampled from a female donor at least 60 years old with stage II lung adenocarcinoma. In DNA, the CDR3 is TGTGCCAGCAGTACCCCTGGGGAGGAGATCTATGGCTACACCTTC. Translation: CASSTPGEEIYGYTF.